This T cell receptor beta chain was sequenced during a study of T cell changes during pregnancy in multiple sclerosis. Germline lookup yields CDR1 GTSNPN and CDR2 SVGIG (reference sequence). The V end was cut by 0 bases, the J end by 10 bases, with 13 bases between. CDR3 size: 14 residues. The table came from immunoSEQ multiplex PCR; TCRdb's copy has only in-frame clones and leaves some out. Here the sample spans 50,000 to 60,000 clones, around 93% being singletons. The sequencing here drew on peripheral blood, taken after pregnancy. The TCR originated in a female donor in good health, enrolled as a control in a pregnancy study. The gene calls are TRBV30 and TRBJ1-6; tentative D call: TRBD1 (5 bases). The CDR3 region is CAWSVRDGGSPLHF. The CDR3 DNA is TGTGCCTGGAGTGTTCGAGACGGGGGATCACCCCTCCACTTT.